Below, 12 T cell receptor beta chains from the same sample are listed, as sequenced in a study of human T cells and chemical hapten exposure. Time point of the sample: pre-sensitization, week 0. The treatment: therapeutic diphenylcyclopropenone sensitization with weekly scalp DPC. TCRdb ran MiXCR on the RACE reads and lists one entry per CDR3 protein. The table includes more than 250,000 distinct CDR3 sequences, 7.5% to 9% detected once. The sample consisted of whole blood, taken in connection with sensitization to the hapten diphenylcyclopropenone (DPC). The receptor source for this set is a woman between 40 and 50 years old with alopecia areata. Some clones in this sample may be carry-over from other donors' samples.

This chain connects TRBV27 to TRBJ1-1; 9 bases agree with TRBD1. The CDR3 contains 16 residues. Trimming removed 4 bases from V and 3 bases from J; junction bases left unmatched: 9. Germline assignment: CDR1 MNHEY and CDR2 SMNVEV (reference sequence). Here the CDR3 reads CASSSTPGTGHTEAFF. CDR3 coding DNA: TGTGCCAGCAGTTCAACCCCCGGGACAGGGCACACTGAAGCTTTCTTT.

The V gene is TRBV28, the J gene TRBJ2-7, with 7 bases that match TRBD1. The trim removed 3 bases at V and 3 bases at J, leaving 8 bases unmatched. CDR1 and CDR2 from the germline V gene are MDHEN and SYDVKM. The CDR3 is made up of 15 amino acids. CDR3 nucleotide sequence: TGTGCCAGCAGTTTTGGCGGACAGGAATTCTACGAGCAGTACTTC. Translating it yields CASSFGGQEFYEQYF.

The chain recombines TRBV7-8 with TRBJ2-7; D is perhaps TRBD2 (6 bases). In germline, CDR1 is SGHVS, CDR2 FQNEAQ. The CDR3 is made up of 13 amino acids. Trimming shortened V by 5 bases and J by 0 bases, and 8 bases separated the two germline ends. The chain's CDR3 is CASSGRTSYEQYF. The CDR3 DNA reads as TGTGCCAGCAGCGGGAGGACCTCCTACGAGCAGTACTTC. Drawing the rest from reference TRBV7-8 and TRBJ2-7, the complete variable domain is GAGVSQSPRYKVAKRGQDVALRCDPISGHVSLFWYQQALGQGPEFLTYFQNEAQLDKSGLPSDRFFAERPEGSVSTLKIQRTQQEDSAVYLCASSGRTSYEQYFGPGTRLTVT.

The rearrangement uses TRBV10-2 and TRBJ1-1; D may be TRBD1 (6 bases). V was cut by 11 bases and J by 0 bases, with 19 bases left in between. Germline V gives CDR1 WSHSY, CDR2 SAAADI. The CDR3 is 15 residues long. The CDR3 region has the DNA TGCGCCTGCCGAGGGGGGGGCGATATGAACACTGAAGCTTTCTTT. This codes for CACRGGGDMNTEAFF.

This chain uses TRBV6-2 or TRBV6-3 with TRBJ1-5; tentative D call: TRBD1 (5 bases). The CDR3 extends over 14 amino acids. Trimming stripped 2 bases from V and 6 bases from J, with 11 bases between. Germline V gene lookup returns CDR1 MNHEY and CDR2 SVGEGT. CDR3 in DNA: TGTGCCAGCAGTTACGAACAGGTTCGTCAGCCCCAGCATTTT. It yields the protein CASSYEQVRQPQHF.

This sequence joins TRBV5-1 and TRBJ1-1; 7 nucleotides agree with TRBD1. The CDR3 is 14 amino acids. Germline CDR1 SGHRS, CDR2 YFSETQ. V lost 4 bases and J lost 3; bases outside the gene matches: 6. The CDR3, as DNA: TGCGCCAGCAGCGCACAGGGGAGGGACACTGAAGCTTTCTTT. Translated, it gives CASSAQGRDTEAFF.

V is TRBV2 and J is TRBJ2-7; 7 bases match TRBD1. Germline V gene data show CDR1 as SNHLY and CDR2 as FYNNEI. V shed 10 bases, J shed 6 bases, and the junction held 6 bases outside the gene matches. The CDR3 contains 11 residues. CDR3 in DNA: TGTGCCATAAAAAGGGGGCCCGAGCAGTACTTC. It encodes CAIKRGPEQYF. Complete variable domain (other parts from reference TRBV2 and TRBJ2-7): EPEVTQTPSHQVTQMGQEVILRCVPISNHLYFYWYRQILGQKVEFLVSFYNNEISEKSEIFDDQFSVERPDGSNFTLKIRSTKLEDSAMYFCAIKRGPEQYFGPGTRLTVT.

This clonotype was counted only a few times. The chain employs TRBV6-5 and TRBJ1-2; 7 bases are shared with TRBD1. Germline CDR1 MNHEY, CDR2 SVGAGI. The ends lost 2 bases at V and 7 bases at J; junction bases unmatched: 7. The CDR3 loop spans 14 amino acids. The chain's CDR3 is CASSYRQGSGGYTF. CDR3 nucleotides: TGTGCCAGCAGTTACCGACAGGGATCTGGTGGCTACACCTTC.

V usage is TRBV27 and J usage is TRBJ2-7; 8 nucleotides line up with TRBD1. Trimming took 6 bases from V and 8 from J; bases not matched to a gene: 15. Germline assignment: CDR1 MNHEY and CDR2 SMNVEV (reference sequence). CDR3 length: 15 amino acids. The DNA of the CDR3 is TGTGCCAGCAGCCCCGGGACAGGTCGATCTACGAAGCAGTACTTC. Protein product: CASSPGTGRSTKQYF.

The table lists this clonotype with many counts. The V gene is TRBV7-8, the J gene TRBJ2-1; 9 nucleotides line up with TRBD2. CDR3 length equals 16 residues. V dropped 1 base and J dropped 10; count of bases not matched to a gene: 11. CDR1 is SGHVS and CDR2 is FQNEAQ in the germline V gene. CDR3 DNA: TGTGCCAGCAGCTTAGATCAGCGGGTTCTAGCGGGAGAGCAGTTCTTC. Protein: CASSLDQRVLAGEQFF.

Note on this clonotype: This likely reflects a read error, since a far larger clone is one base away. The gene calls are TRBV28 and TRBJ2-6; no clear D. Per the germline V gene, CDR1 is MDHEN and CDR2 is SYDVKM. This CDR3 is 15 amino acids long. V lost 0 bases and J lost 0, with 3 bases in between. DNA of the CDR3: TGTGCCAGCAGTTTATGGGCCTCTGGGGCCAACGTCCTGACTTTC. This encodes CASSLWASGANVLTF.

The chain is built from TRBV18 and TRBJ2-7; D gene unclear. The CDR3 is 14 residues long. V was pared by 0 bases and J by 9 bases, with 15 bases between. CDR1 KGHSH and CDR2 LQKENI come from the germline V gene. In DNA, the CDR3 is TGTGCCAGCTCACCACCACAGAGTACGATTTGGCAGTACTTC. Translating it yields CASSPPQSTIWQYF.